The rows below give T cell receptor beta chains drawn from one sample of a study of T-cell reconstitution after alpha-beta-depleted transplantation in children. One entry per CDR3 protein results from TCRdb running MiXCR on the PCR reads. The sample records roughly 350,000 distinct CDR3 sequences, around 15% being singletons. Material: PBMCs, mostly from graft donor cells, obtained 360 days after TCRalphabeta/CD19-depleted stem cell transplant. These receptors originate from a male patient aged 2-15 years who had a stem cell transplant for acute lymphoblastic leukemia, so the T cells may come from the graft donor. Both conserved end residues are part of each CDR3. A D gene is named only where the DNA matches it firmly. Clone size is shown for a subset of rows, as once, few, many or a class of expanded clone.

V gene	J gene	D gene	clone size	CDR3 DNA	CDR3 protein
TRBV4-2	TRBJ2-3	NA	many	TGTGCCAGCAGCCAAGTCCCCTCAACAGATACGCAGTATTTT	CASSQVPSTDTQYF
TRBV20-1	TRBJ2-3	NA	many	TGCAGTGCCAGTGGGGGTGGCGGGAGCACAGATACGCAGTATTTT	CSASGGGGSTDTQYF
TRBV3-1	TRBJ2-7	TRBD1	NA	TGTGCCAGCAGTTGGGACAGACTCTCCTACGAGCAGTACTTC	CASSWDRLSYEQYF
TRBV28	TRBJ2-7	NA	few	TGTGCCAGCAGTTTTGGTGGGAGATTGTACGAGCAGTACTTC	CASSFGGRLYEQYF
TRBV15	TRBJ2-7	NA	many	TGTGCCACCAGCAGAGATCCCGACGCCTCCTACGAGCAGTACTTC	CATSRDPDASYEQYF
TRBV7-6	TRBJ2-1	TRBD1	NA	TGTGCCAGCAGCTTAGGTCTGGACAGGGCCCATGAGCAGTTCTTC	CASSLGLDRAHEQFF
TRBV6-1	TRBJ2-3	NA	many	TGTGCCAGCAGCCGGCCTAGCACAGATACGCAGTATTTT	CASSRPSTDTQYF
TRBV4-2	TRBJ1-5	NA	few	TGTGCCAGCAGCCCTACTTCGAATCAGCCCCAGCATTTT	CASSPTSNQPQHF
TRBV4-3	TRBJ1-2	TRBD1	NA	TGCGCCAGCAGCCAAGATCCCGGGACAGGGCTTCAGGGCTACACCTTC	CASSQDPGTGLQGYTF
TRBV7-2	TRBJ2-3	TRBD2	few	TGTGCCAGCAGCCCCGGGACTAGCAGCACAGATACGCAGTATTTT	CASSPGTSSTDTQYF
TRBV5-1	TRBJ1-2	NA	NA	TGCGCCAGCAGCTTGGGTGACGGCTCCTATGGCTACACCTTC	CASSLGDGSYGYTF
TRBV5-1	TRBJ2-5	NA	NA	TGCGCCAGCAGCTTCGGTAGGGGCGGGGAGACCCAGTACTTC	CASSFGRGGETQYF
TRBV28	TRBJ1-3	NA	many	TGTGCCAGCAGAGCGGGGGCCGGAAACACCATATATTTT	CASRAGAGNTIYF
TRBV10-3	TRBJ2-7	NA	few	TGTGCCATCAGGGAGTATGACAGGAGTCTAGACGAGCAGTACTTC	CAIREYDRSLDEQYF
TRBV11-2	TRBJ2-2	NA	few	TGTGCCAGCAGCCCGACGCGCGTCCTAGTCGCGAACACCGGGGAGCTGTTTTTT	CASSPTRVLVANTGELFF
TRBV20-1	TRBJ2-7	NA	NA	TGCAGTGCTAGAGATCAGGGACTCGACGAGCAGTACTTC	CSARDQGLDEQYF
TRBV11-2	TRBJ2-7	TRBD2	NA	TGTGCCAGCAGCCGGCGGACTAGCGGACCCTACGAGCAGTACTTC	CASSRRTSGPYEQYF
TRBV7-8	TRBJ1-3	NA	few	TGTGCCAGCAGCTTAGGCAGTTTCTCTGGAAACACCATATATTTT	CASSLGSFSGNTIYF
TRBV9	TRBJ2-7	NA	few	TGTGCCAGCAGCGTAAGTGCTATTCCCTACGAGCAGTACTTC	CASSVSAIPYEQYF
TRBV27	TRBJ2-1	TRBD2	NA	TGTGCCAGCAGTTTATGGATGGGAGGGGAAAATGAGCAGTTCTTC	CASSLWMGGENEQFF
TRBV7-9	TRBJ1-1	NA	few	TGTGCCAGCAGCATCGGGACGAACACTGAAGCTTTCTTT	CASSIGTNTEAFF
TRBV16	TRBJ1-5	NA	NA	TGTGCCAGCAGCCAATCTGTGGACATCAATCAGCCCCAGCATTTT	CASSQSVDINQPQHF
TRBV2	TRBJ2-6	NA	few	TGTGCCAGCAGTTTAGGGTCGGGCAGGGCAGGGTCTGGGGCCAACGTCCTGACTTTC	CASSLGSGRAGSGANVLTF
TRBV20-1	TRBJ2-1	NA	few	TGCAGTGCTAGCGGGAGAGGCGGATACAATGAGCAGTTCTTC	CSASGRGGYNEQFF
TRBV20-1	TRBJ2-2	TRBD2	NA	TGCAGTGCTAGAGAGTTGACTAGCGGGAACACCGGGGAGCTGTTTTTT	CSARELTSGNTGELFF
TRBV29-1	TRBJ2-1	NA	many	TGCAGCGTCGTGAGGGGTCCCTGGGATGAGCAGTTCTTC	CSVVRGPWDEQFF
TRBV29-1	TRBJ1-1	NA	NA	TGCAGCGGCGCTACGGGGGGGCTTTGGACTGAAGCTTTCTTT	CSGATGGLWTEAFF
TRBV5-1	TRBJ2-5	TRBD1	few	TGCGCCAGCAGCTTGCTGGACAGGTGGGGAGAGGAGACCCAGTACTTC	CASSLLDRWGEETQYF
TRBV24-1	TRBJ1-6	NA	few	TGTGCCACCAGTGGGGTGGAATCACCCCTCCACTTT	CATSGVESPLHF
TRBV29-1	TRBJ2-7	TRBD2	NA	TGCAGCGTTGAAGGGCTAGCGGGAGGGCCTGAGCAGTACTTC	CSVEGLAGGPEQYF
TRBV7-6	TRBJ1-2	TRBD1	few	TGTGCCGTACCAGGGGGTATTAACTATGGCTACACCTTC	CAVPGGINYGYTF
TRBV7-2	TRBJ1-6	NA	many	TGTGCCAGCAGCTTAGGTCCGGTGGGTTCACCCCTCCACTTT	CASSLGPVGSPLHF
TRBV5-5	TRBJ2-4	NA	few	TGTGCCAGCAGCTTGCTGGTAAGCTCCAAAAACATTCAGTACTTC	CASSLLVSSKNIQYF
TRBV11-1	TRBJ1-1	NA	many	TGTGCCAGCAGCTTAGATACCAGAAGGGCCACTGAAGCTTTCTTT	CASSLDTRRATEAFF
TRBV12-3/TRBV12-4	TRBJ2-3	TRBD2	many	TGTGCCAGCAGCCGTCGGACTAGCGGGATCGGAGATACGCAGTATTTT	CASSRRTSGIGDTQYF
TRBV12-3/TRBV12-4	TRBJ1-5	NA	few	TGTGCCAGCAGTTTTGCAGGGACATTGGGTCAGCCCCAGCATTTT	CASSFAGTLGQPQHF
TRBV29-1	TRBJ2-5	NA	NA	TGCAGCGTTGATAAGACTAGTCGTCGGGAGACCCAGTACTTC	CSVDKTSRRETQYF
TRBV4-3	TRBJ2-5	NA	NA	TGCGCCAGCAGCCAGACGGGGTTCAGGGAAGAGACCCAGTACTTC	CASSQTGFREETQYF
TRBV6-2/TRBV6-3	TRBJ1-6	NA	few	TGTGCCAGCAGTTGCGACTGGAGCTCCTATAATTCACCCCTCCACTTT	CASSCDWSSYNSPLHF
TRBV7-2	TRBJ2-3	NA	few	TGTGCCAGCAGCTCTGTGGGGGACCGAGGACTAACTACGCAGTATTTT	CASSSVGDRGLTTQYF
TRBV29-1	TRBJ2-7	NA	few	TGCAGCGTTGAAGTGAGGGGGGGTTTAACCTACGAGCAGTACTTC	CSVEVRGGLTYEQYF
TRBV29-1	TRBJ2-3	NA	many	TGCAGCGTTGTTTCGTGGCAAGGTACGCAGTATTTT	CSVVSWQGTQYF